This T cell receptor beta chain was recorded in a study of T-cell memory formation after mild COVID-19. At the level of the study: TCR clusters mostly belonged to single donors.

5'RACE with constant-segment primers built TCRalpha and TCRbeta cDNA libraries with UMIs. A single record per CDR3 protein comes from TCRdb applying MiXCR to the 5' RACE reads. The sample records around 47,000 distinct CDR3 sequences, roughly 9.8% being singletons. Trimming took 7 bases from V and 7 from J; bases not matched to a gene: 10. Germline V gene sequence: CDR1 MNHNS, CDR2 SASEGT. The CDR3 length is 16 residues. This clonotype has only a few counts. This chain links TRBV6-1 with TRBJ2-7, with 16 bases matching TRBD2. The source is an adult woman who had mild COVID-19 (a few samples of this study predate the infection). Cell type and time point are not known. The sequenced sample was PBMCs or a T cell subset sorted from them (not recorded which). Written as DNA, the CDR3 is TGTGCCAGCATAAAGGGACTAGCGGGGGGGCCTCGAGAGCAGTACTTC. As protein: CASIKGLAGGPREQYF.